This T cell receptor (beta chain) was found in a study of T cells in Graves' hyperthyroidism and ophthalmopathy. Germline V gives CDR1 LNHDA, CDR2 SQIVND (reference sequence). The CDR3 totals 14 residues. V shed 4 bases, J shed 3 bases, and the junction held 3 bases outside the gene matches. The CDR3 regions of TCR beta were amplified from RNA transcripts. The TCR CDR3 was amplified in a first-round RT-PCR using the HTBI primer set. TCRdb reanalysed the multiplex PCR reads using MiXCR and keeps one entry per CDR3 protein. The sample shows some 550,000 distinct CDR3 sequences, 16% of them seen only once.

This clonotype was obtained from a woman aged 35 to 49 with Graves' ophthalmopathy. The sample comprised blood. The chain couples TRBV19 to TRBJ2-1, with TRBD1 matching 7 bases. The CDR3 DNA reads TGTGCCAGTAGTACTACAGGGGACTACAATGAGCAGTTCTTC. Translated: CASSTTGDYNEQFF.